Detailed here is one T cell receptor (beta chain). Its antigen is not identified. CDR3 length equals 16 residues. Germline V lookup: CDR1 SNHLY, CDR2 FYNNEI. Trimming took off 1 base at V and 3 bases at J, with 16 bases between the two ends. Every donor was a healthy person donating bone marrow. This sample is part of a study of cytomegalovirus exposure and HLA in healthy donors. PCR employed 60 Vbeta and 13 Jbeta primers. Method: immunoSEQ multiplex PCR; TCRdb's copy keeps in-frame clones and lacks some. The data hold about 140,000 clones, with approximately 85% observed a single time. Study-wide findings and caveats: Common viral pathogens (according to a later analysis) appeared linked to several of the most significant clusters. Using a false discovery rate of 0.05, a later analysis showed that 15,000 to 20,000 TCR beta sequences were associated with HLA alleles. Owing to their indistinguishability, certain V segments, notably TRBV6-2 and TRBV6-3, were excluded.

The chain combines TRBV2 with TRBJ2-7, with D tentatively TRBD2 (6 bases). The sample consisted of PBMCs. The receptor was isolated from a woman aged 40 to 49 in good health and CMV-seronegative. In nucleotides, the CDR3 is TGTGCCAGCAGTGAAGTGGCAGGGAGGAGGGACTACGAGCAGTACTTC. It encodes CASSEVAGRRDYEQYF.